What follows are 13 T cell receptor beta chains derived from one specimen sequenced in a study of T cell responses to AZD1222 COVID-19 vaccine. Data came from immunoSEQ multiplex PCR; TCRdb stores just in-frame clones and leaves some out. The table lists 100,000 to 150,000 clones, approximately 90% of them singletons. The sequencing here drew on peripheral blood, taken on day 0 of AZD1222 vaccination. The receptors here all came from an adult in good health.

The chain carries TRBV4-1 and TRBJ1-2, with 9 bases that match TRBD1. Germline values: CDR1 MGHRA, CDR2 YSYEKL. This CDR3 contains 17 residues. V lost 1 base, J lost 6 bases, and 12 bases stayed unmatched. The CDR3 DNA reads TGCGCCAGCAGCCAAGCCGGGACAGGGAAGGGGCCTCATGGCTACACCTTC. Encoded protein: CASSQAGTGKGPHGYTF.

The CDR3 sequence: CASSLSNTEAFF. As DNA, the CDR3 is TGTGCCAGCAGCCTATCGAACACTGAAGCTTTCTTT. V and J are TRBV11-1 and TRBJ1-1, with D unclear. The CDR3 runs 12 residues. The V gene's germline CDR1 is SGHAT and CDR2 FQDESV (reference sequence). Deletions cut 5 bases from V and 1 base from J, with 5 bases between. Complete variable domain (other parts from reference TRBV11-1 and TRBJ1-1): EAEVAQSPRYKITEKSQAVAFWCDPISGHATLYWYRQILGQGPELLVQFQDESVVDDSQLPKDRFSAERLKGVDSTLKIQPAELGDSAMYLCASSLSNTEAFFGQGTRLTVV.

Here the CDR3 DNA reads TGCGCCAGCAGCCTAGGACAGCCCAGCGCCGGGGAGCTGTTTTTT. This translates into CASSLGQPSAGELFF. V and J are TRBV5-1 and TRBJ2-2; D possibly corresponds to TRBD1 (6 bases). The CDR3 loop spans 15 amino acids. Trimming shortened V by 4 bases and J by 6 bases, and 16 bases separated the two germline ends. Germline loops: CDR1 SGHRS, CDR2 YFSETQ.

The chain uses TRBV6-2 or TRBV6-3 and TRBJ2-2; 8 bases line up with TRBD2. The trim removed 2 bases at V and 4 bases at J, leaving 12 bases unmatched. Germline V lookup: CDR1 MNHEY, CDR2 SVGEGT. The CDR3 runs 18 residues. DNA for the CDR3: TGTGCCAGCAGTTACCGTATTATCTCGGGGGGGCTCACCGGGGAGCTGTTTTTT. It yields the protein CASSYRIISGGLTGELFF.

The sample holds one count of this clone. The chain links TRBV19 to TRBJ1-5; 9 positions match TRBD1. Germline V gene data show CDR1 as LNHDA and CDR2 as SQIVND (reference sequence). The CDR3 sequence is 14 residues long. V dropped 6 bases and J dropped 2; count of bases not matched to a gene: 2. The CDR3 protein is CASRGDRGNQPQHF. The CDR3, as DNA: TGTGCCAGTAGGGGGGACAGGGGCAATCAGCCCCAGCATTTT. The full variable domain, in which reference TRBV19 and TRBJ1-5 provide the parts outside the CDR3, is DGGITQSPKYLFRKEGQNVTLSCEQNLNHDAMYWYRQDPGQGLRLIYYSQIVNDFQKGDIAEGYSVSREKKESFPLTVTSAQKNPTAFYLCASRGDRGNQPQHFGDGTRLSIL.

The J gene is TRBJ1-1, the V gene TRBV2; D unclear. Germline assignment: CDR1 SNHLY and CDR2 FYNNEI. This CDR3 has 14 residues. V lost 7 bases, J lost 1 base, and 13 bases lay in between. CDR3 sequence (DNA): TGTGCCAGCATGGCGGGTCAGACGAACACTGAAGCTTTCTTT. Amino acids: CASMAGQTNTEAFF.

The rearrangement links TRBV29-1 to TRBJ2-2, with D perhaps matching TRBD1 (6 bases). The germline CDR1 and CDR2 sequences are SQVTM and ANQGSEA. The CDR3 extends over 11 amino acids. Trimming removed 7 bases at V and 11 bases at J, with 14 bases between. The CDR3, as DNA: TGCAGCGCCCGGGACACGGGAGAGCTGTTTTTT. It translates to CSARDTGELFF.

V is TRBV6-6 and J is TRBJ1-1; D not resolved. This CDR3 has 13 amino acids. The V and J ends lost 7 bases and 1 base respectively, with 10 bases between them. Per the germline V gene, CDR1 is MNHNY and CDR2 is SVGAGI (reference sequence). CDR3 DNA sequence: TGTGCCAGCAACCCCGACGGGAACACTGAAGCTTTCTTT. Its protein is CASNPDGNTEAFF.

The chain is built from TRBV28 and TRBJ1-2; no clear D. This CDR3 contains 15 residues. CDR1 is MDHEN, CDR2 SYDVKM, per germline. V lost 6 bases and J lost 1, with 15 bases in between. CDR3 nucleotides: TGTGCCAGCAGGGGAACGAGGGAAATTAACTATGGCTACACCTTC. Translation: CASRGTREINYGYTF.

With regard to this clone: This sequence is one base from a far larger clone and is likely a read error. The chain couples TRBV7-3 to TRBJ2-1; unclear D gene. Germline lookup yields CDR1 SGHTA and CDR2 FQGTGA. The CDR3 length is 11 residues. CDR3 protein: CASSSDNEQFF. The CDR3, as DNA: TGTGCCAGCAGCTCCGACAATGAGCAGTTCTTC.

This chain connects TRBV28 to TRBJ2-5; 15 nucleotides match TRBD2. V shed 5 bases, J shed 5 bases, and the junction held 12 bases outside the gene matches. The CDR3 covers 18 residues. Germline V gives CDR1 MDHEN, CDR2 SYDVKM. The DNA of the CDR3 is TGTGCCAGCAGTACACAAGGTGGACTAGCGGGGGGGCAGGAGACCCAGTACTTC. Residues: CASSTQGGLAGGQETQYF.

The V call is TRBV30, the J call TRBJ2-7; D is unresolved. Trimming pared 5 bases from V and 3 bases from J, leaving 17 bases between. CDR1 is GTSNPN, CDR2 SVGIG, per germline (reference sequence). The CDR3 has 14 residues. The CDR3 sequence: CAWDPKLDGYEQYF. Written as DNA, the CDR3 is TGTGCCTGGGACCCCAAACTGGACGGCTACGAGCAGTACTTC.

The V gene is TRBV27, the J gene TRBJ1-2; 9 positions agree with TRBD1. The length of the CDR3 is 15 residues. Germline V gene data show CDR1 as MNHEY and CDR2 as SMNVEV (reference sequence). The V segment lost 3 bases and the J segment 5 bases; nucleotides outside the gene matches: 7. The CDR3 DNA reads as TGTGCCAGCAGTTTTGAACAGGGGGCTTTATATGGCTACACCTTC. Translation gives CASSFEQGALYGYTF.